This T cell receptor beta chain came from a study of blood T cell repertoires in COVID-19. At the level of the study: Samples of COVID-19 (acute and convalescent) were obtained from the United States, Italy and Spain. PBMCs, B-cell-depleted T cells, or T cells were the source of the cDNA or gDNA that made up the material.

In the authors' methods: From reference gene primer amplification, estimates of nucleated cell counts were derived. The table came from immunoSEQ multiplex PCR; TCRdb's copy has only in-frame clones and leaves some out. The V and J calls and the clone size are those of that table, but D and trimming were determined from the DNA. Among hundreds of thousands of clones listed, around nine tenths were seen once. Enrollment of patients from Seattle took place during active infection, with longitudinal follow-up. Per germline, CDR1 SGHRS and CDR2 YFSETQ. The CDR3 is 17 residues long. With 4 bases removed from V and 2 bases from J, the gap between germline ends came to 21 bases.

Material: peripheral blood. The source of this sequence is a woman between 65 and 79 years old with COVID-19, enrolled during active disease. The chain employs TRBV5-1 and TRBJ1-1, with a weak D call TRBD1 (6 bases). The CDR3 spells CASSLGQPHGFNTEAFF. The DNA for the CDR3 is TGCGCCAGCAGCCTAGGACAGCCCCATGGGTTTAACACTGAAGCTTTCTTT.